This passage covers 16 T cell receptor beta chains from one sample sequenced in a study of T cell clonality in common variable immunodeficiency. Produced via immunoSEQ multiplex PCR; TCRdb's table is partial and in-frame only. Reported are 45,000 to 70,000 clones, none seen only once; the ten largest carry 4.5% to 5.5%. The sequenced sample was peripheral blood mononuclear cells. These receptors were obtained from a person aged 18 to 75 in good health.

This clone has at least ten counts. The read finishes 3 residues shy of the CDR3 end, and the germline J gene is used to complete it. This chain links TRBV7-8 with TRBJ2-2; unclear D gene. In germline, CDR1 is SGHVS, CDR2 FQNEAQ. Deletions cut 1 base from V and 8 bases from J, with 8 bases between. The CDR3 extends over 13 amino acids. The CDR3 loop is CASSLEGRGELFF. CDR3 DNA, as far as it was read: TGTGCCAGCAGCTTAGAAGGCAGGGGGGAG.

This clone is medium-sized within its sample. The CDR3 end falls 3 residues outside the read, so it is completed with the germline J gene. The gene calls are TRBV6-4 and TRBJ2-1; TRBD2 matches 7 bases. Germline CDR1 MRHNA, CDR2 SNTAGT. V lost 1 base to trimming and J lost 5 bases; unmatched junction nucleotides: 2. CDR3 length: 14 residues. CDR3 sequence reads: CASSDLGGDNEQFF. The DNA read from the CDR3 is TGTGCCAGCAGTGACTTGGGGGGGGACAATGAG.

In this sample, this clone turned up many times. The read stops 3 residues short of the end of the CDR3; the missing end is completed from the germline J gene. The chain has TRBV13 and TRBJ2-3; 8 nucleotides align to TRBD1. Germline V gives CDR1 PRHDT, CDR2 FYEKMQ (reference sequence). CDR3 length: 15 amino acids. J gave up 5 bases and V 2 bases, and 6 bases lay outside the gene matches. The CDR3 DNA, read in part, is TGTGCCAGCAGCTTACCAGGACAGGGCGGAGATACG. It codes for CASSLPGQGGDT. The full CDR3 reads CASSLPGQGGDTQYF.

This clone showed up many times. The missing CDR3 end, 3 residues past where the read stops, is filled in from the germline J gene. V usage is TRBV5-1 and J usage is TRBJ2-7; 11 nucleotides agree with TRBD1. This CDR3 spans 14 amino acids. The ends lost 4 bases at V and 5 bases at J; junction bases unmatched: 5. From germline, CDR1 is SGHRS and CDR2 YFSETQ. The DNA read from the CDR3 is TGCGCCAGCAGCAGGGGGACAGGGGGTAACGAG. The encoded protein is CASSRGTGGNE. The whole CDR3 region reads CASSRGTGGNEQYF. Full variable domain (remainder filled in from reference TRBV5-1 and TRBJ2-7): KAGVTQTPRYLIKTRGQQVTLSCSPISGHRSVSWYQQTPGQGLQFLFEYFSETQRNKGNFPGRFSGRQFSNSRSEMNVSTLELGDSALYLCASSRGTGGNEQYFGPGTRLTVT.

This clone has a count of ten or more. The CDR3 end is not reached by the read, which stops 3 residues before it; the germline J gene fills it in. The rearrangement links TRBV7-7 to TRBJ1-6, with D possibly being TRBD1 (5 bases). Germline V gene lookup returns CDR1 SSHAT and CDR2 FNYEAQ (reference sequence). The CDR3 loop spans 18 amino acids. The ends were cut back, 5 bases at V and 4 bases at J, with 21 bases in the middle. The sequenced part of the CDR3 DNA is TGTGCCAGCAGCCGCTCACCTGGGGCAGGAGATTATAATTCACCC. As protein: CASSRSPGAGDYNSP. The whole CDR3 reads CASSRSPGAGDYNSPLHF. The full variable domain, completed using reference TRBV7-7 and TRBJ1-6, is GAGVSQSPRYKVTKRGQDVTLRCDPISSHATLYWYQQALGQGPEFLTYFNYEAQPDKSGLPSDRFSAERPEGSISTLTIQRTEQRDSAMYRCASSRSPGAGDYNSPLHFGNGTRLTVT.

This clone was found many times. This CDR3 reads CASSLGSNEQFF. The sequenced CDR3 bases are TGCGCCAGCAGCTTGGGTAGCAATGAG. This chain uses TRBV5-1 with TRBJ2-1; D gene uncertain. Read coverage stops 3 residues before the CDR3 terminus; the germline J gene supplies the remainder. There are 12 residues in the CDR3. V shed 0 bases and J shed 6 bases, with 4 bases lying between them. Germline V CDR1 and CDR2: SGHRS, YFSETQ.

There are a few counts of this clone. The read terminates 3 residues ahead of where the CDR3 ends, so the germline J gene completes it. V and J are TRBV6-1 and TRBJ2-2; D possibly corresponds to TRBD2 (6 bases). This CDR3 spans 16 amino acids. Germline loops: CDR1 MNHNS, CDR2 SASEGT. V was clipped by 1 base and J by 4 bases, with 13 bases between them. The part of the CDR3 DNA that was read is TGTGCCAGCAGTGAAGTATGGAGGGCCGGCACCGGGGAG. This gives the protein CASSEVWRAGTGE. The whole CDR3 sequence reads CASSEVWRAGTGELFF.

The sample holds a few counts of this clone. A much larger clone differs by one base, so this may be a read error. With the read ending 3 residues before the CDR3 end, the germline J gene is used to fill in that end. Other DNA sequences of this sample code for an identical CDR3. This chain joins TRBV18 and TRBJ2-6; no clear D gene. Germline V gene sequence: CDR1 KGHSH, CDR2 LQKENI. The CDR3 length is 14 residues. Partial CDR3 DNA: TGCGCCAGCTCACTATTATCTGGGGCCAACGTC. Its protein is CASSLLSGANV. The whole CDR3 protein is CASSLLSGANVLTF.

Worth noting for this clone: The read terminates 3 residues ahead of where the CDR3 ends, so the germline J gene completes it. The V call is TRBV10-2, the J call TRBJ2-1; 11 bases match TRBD2. The trim removed 2 bases at V and 3 bases at J, leaving 9 bases unmatched. Germline CDR1 and CDR2: WSHSY and SAAADI. The CDR3 sequence is 18 residues long. Partial CDR3 DNA: TGCGCCAGCAGTGAGCCCTTTAGGACTAGCGGGTTCTACAATGAG. It is translated as CASSEPFRTSGFYNE. The entire CDR3 reads CASSEPFRTSGFYNEQFF.

In its sample, this clone was seen many times. Coverage ceases 3 residues before the CDR3 finishes, and the germline J gene fills in the end. The chain uses TRBV6-2 or TRBV6-3 and TRBJ2-7; tentatively, D is TRBD2 (6 bases). V lost 10 bases and J 4 bases, leaving 14 bases between the germline ends. CDR1 MNHEY and CDR2 SVGEGT come from the germline V gene. The CDR3 has 12 amino acids. The CDR3 sequence: CATQEGLYEQYF. The part of the CDR3 DNA that was read is TGTGCCACCCAGGAGGGCCTTTACGAG.

Many counts were recorded for this clone. The read ends 3 residues shy of where the CDR3 ends; the end is completed using the germline J gene. This chain connects TRBV5-4 to TRBJ2-3; TRBD1 matches at 10 bases. The CDR3 is made up of 14 amino acids. Germline-derived CDR1 and CDR2 are SGHNT and YYREEE (reference sequence). Trimming at V came to 3 bases and at J to 5 bases, leaving 3 bases not matched to a gene. CDR3 amino acids: CASSYDRGRDTQYF. Partial CDR3 DNA: TGTGCCAGCAGCTACGACAGGGGGCGAGATACG. Supplemented by reference TRBV5-4 and TRBJ2-3, the full variable domain reads ETGVTQSPTHLIKTRGQQVTLRCSSQSGHNTVSWYQQALGQGPQFIFQYYREEENGRGNFPPRFSGLQFPNYSSELNVNALELDDSALYLCASSYDRGRDTQYFGPGTRLTVL.

Remarks on this clone: The read ends 3 residues shy of where the CDR3 ends; the end is completed using the germline J gene. J is TRBJ1-1 and V is TRBV11-2; 10 bases are shared with TRBD1. CDR1 SGHAT and CDR2 FQNNGV come from the germline V gene. CDR3 length: 15 residues. With 2 bases clipped from V and 4 bases from J, the junction kept 4 bases outside the gene matches. CDR3 DNA (partial): TGTGCCAGCAGCTTACTCCGGACAGGGGGCACTGAA. This gives the protein CASSLLRTGGTE. The full CDR3 protein reads CASSLLRTGGTEAFF.

This clone was detected ten times or more. The CDR3 end falls 3 residues outside the read, so it is completed with the germline J gene. This sequence joins TRBV4-2 and TRBJ2-5; 9 bases agree with TRBD1. CDR3 size: 17 residues. The germline V gene has CDR1 LGHNA and CDR2 YNFKEQ. With 0 bases clipped from V and 5 bases from J, the junction kept 10 bases outside the gene matches. The sequenced part of the CDR3 DNA is TGTGCCAGCAGCCAAGACCAGTCACAGGGGGCGCGGGAGACC. Amino acids: CASSQDQSQGARET. The complete CDR3 protein is CASSQDQSQGARETQYF.

This clone was seen repeatedly, ten times or more. With the read ending 3 residues before the CDR3 end, the germline J gene is used to fill in that end. This chain joins TRBV20-1 and TRBJ2-1; 11 bases map to TRBD1. The V gene end was trimmed by 6 bases and the J gene end by 6 bases; junction bases not matched to a gene: 7. Per the germline V gene, CDR1 is DFQATT and CDR2 is SNEGSKA (reference sequence). The CDR3 loop spans 14 amino acids. The chain's CDR3 is CSALDRGPGNEQFF. CDR3 DNA, as far as it was read: TGCAGTGCCCTGGACAGGGGGCCGGGCAATGAG.

This clone occurred many times. The read gets to within 3 residues of the CDR3 end, and the germline J gene fills in the rest. The chain carries TRBV6-2 or TRBV6-3 and TRBJ2-1, with 12 nucleotides matching TRBD2. Per the germline V gene, CDR1 is MNHEY and CDR2 is SVGEGT. J lost 7 bases, V lost 4 bases, and 8 bases had no gene match. This CDR3 has 16 amino acids. Incomplete CDR3 DNA: TGTGCCAGCAGTTTGACTAGCGGGAGTGTTTCGAATGAG. Protein product: CASSLTSGSVSNE. The CDR3 reads in full as CASSLTSGSVSNEQFF.

This clone came up many times. The CDR3 is cut off 3 residues early in the read; its end comes from the germline J gene. This chain joins TRBV5-6 and TRBJ1-4; possibly TRBD1 for D (5 bases). This CDR3 region has 13 residues. V gave up 4 bases and J gave up 4 bases, with 8 bases separating them. The germline CDR1 and CDR2 sequences are SGHDT and YYEEEE. CDR3 amino acids: CASSQGLNEKLFF. The sequenced CDR3 bases are TGTGCCAGCAGCCAGGGCCTTAATGAAAAA.